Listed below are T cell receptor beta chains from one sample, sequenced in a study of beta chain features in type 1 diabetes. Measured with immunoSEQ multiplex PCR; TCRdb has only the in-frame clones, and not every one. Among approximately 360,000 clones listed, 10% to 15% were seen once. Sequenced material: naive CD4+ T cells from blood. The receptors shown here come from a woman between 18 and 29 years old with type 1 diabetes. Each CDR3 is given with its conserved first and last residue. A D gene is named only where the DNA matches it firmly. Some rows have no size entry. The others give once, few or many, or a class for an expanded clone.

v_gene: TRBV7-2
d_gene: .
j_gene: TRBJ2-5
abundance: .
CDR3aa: CASSLAGRETQYF
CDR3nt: TGTGCCAGCAGCTTAGCTGGGAGAGAGACCCAGTACTTC

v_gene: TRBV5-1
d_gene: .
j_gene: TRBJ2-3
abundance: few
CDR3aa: CASTGPTGSTDTQYF
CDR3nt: TGCGCCAGCACAGGGCCGACAGGTAGCACAGATACGCAGTATTTT

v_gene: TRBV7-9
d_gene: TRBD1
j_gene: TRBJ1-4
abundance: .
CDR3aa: CASSPGQGGEKLFF
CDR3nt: TGTGCCAGCAGCCCGGGACAGGGTGGCGAAAAACTGTTTTTT

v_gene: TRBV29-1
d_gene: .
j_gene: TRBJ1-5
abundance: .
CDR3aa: CSVGDSSNQPQHF
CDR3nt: TGCAGCGTTGGAGACAGTTCCAATCAGCCCCAGCATTTT

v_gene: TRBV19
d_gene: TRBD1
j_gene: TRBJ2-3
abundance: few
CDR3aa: CASSDRGRTDTQYF
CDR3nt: TGTGCCAGTAGTGACAGGGGGAGGACAGATACGCAGTATTTT

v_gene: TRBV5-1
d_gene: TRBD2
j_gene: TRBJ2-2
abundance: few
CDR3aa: CASSYGLVFSTGELFF
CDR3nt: TGCGCCAGCAGCTATGGACTAGTATTTAGCACCGGGGAGCTGTTTTTT

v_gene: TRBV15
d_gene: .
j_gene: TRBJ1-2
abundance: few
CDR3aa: CATSRDGSGYTF
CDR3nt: TGTGCCACCAGTCGGGATGGAAGCGGCTACACCTTC

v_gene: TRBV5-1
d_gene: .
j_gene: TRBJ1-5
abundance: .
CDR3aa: CASSLGGGRNQPQHF
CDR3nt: TGCGCCAGCAGCTTGGGGGGGGGAAGGAATCAGCCCCAGCATTTT

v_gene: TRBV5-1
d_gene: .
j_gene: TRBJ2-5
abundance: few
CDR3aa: CASSLRKETETQYF
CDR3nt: TGCGCCAGCAGCTTGCGGAAGGAGACAGAGACCCAGTACTTC

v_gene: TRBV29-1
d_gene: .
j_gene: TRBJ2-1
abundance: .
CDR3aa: CSVWKDSTYNEQFF
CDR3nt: TGCAGCGTTTGGAAGGACAGTACCTACAATGAGCAGTTCTTC

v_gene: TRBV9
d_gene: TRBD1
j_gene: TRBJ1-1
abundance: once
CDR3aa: CASSAKGDRTNTEAFF
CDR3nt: TGTGCCAGCAGCGCGAAAGGGGACAGAACGAACACTGAAGCTTTCTTT

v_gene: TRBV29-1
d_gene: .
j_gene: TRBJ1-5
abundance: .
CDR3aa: CSAASSNPYQPQHF
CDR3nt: TGCAGCGCCGCTAGTTCTAATCCGTATCAGCCCCAGCATTTT

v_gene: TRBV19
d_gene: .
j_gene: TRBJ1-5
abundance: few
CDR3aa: CASLERVSNQPQHF
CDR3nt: TGTGCCAGTTTGGAGCGGGTAAGCAATCAGCCCCAGCATTTT

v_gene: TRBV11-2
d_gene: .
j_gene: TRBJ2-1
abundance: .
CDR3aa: CATRELVNEQFF
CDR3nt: TGTGCCACCCGGGAACTAGTCAATGAGCAGTTCTTC

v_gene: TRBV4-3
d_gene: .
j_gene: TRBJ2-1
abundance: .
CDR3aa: CASSGAGSLVNEQFF
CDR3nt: TGCGCCAGCAGCGGGGCAGGGTCTTTAGTGAATGAGCAGTTCTTC

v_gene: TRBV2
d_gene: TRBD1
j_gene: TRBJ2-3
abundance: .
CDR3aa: CASRADRGRADTQYF
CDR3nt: TGTGCCAGCAGGGCAGACAGGGGAAGGGCAGATACGCAGTATTTT

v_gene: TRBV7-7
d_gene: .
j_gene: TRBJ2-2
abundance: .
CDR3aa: CASSLPSPAGELFF
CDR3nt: TGTGCTAGCAGCTTACCTAGCCCAGCCGGGGAGCTGTTTTTT

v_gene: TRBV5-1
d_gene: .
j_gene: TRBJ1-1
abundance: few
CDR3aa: CASSFDSNTEAFF
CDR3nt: TGCGCCAGCAGTTTTGATAGCAACACTGAAGCTTTCTTT

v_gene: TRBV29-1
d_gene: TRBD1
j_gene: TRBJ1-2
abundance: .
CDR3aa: CSVSGDRDYGYTF
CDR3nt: TGCAGCGTCAGTGGGGACAGGGACTATGGCTACACCTTC

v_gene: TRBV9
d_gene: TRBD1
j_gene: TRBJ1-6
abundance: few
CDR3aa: CASREGQGNSPLHF
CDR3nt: TGTGCCAGCAGAGAAGGACAGGGGAATTCACCCCTCCACTTT

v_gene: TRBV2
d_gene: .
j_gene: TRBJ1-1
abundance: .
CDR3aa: CASSVLRGDTEAFF
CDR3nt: TGTGCCAGCAGTGTCCTCAGGGGTGACACTGAAGCTTTCTTT

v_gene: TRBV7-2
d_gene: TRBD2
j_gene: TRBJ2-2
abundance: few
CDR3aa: CASSPPGLGGTGELFF
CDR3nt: TGTGCCAGCAGCCCACCGGGACTAGGGGGAACGGGGGAGCTGTTTTTT

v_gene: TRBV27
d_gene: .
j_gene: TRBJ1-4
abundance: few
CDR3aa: CASSSGGRKLFF
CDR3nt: TGTGCCAGCAGTTCCGGGGGGCGAAAACTGTTTTTT

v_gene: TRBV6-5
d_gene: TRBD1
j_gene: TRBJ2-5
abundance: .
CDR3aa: CASSSTGGLETQYF
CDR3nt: TGTGCCAGCAGTTCGACAGGGGGCCTAGAGACCCAGTACTTC

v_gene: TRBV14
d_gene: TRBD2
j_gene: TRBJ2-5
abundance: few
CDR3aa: CASSQVGTSGIETQYF
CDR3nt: TGTGCCAGCAGCCAAGTGGGGACTAGCGGGATAGAGACCCAGTACTTC

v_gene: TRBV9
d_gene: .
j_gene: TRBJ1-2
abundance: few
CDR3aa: CASRELGGVYGYTF
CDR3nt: TGTGCCAGCAGGGAGCTAGGAGGGGTTTATGGCTACACCTTC

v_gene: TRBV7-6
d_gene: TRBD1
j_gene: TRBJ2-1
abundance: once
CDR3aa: CASLPPGQSNEQFF
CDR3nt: TGTGCCAGCCTCCCTCCGGGACAGTCCAATGAGCAGTTCTTC

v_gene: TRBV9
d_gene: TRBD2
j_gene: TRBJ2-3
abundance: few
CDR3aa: CASSVGLAGADTQYF
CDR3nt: TGTGCCAGCAGCGTAGGCCTAGCGGGGGCAGATACGCAGTATTTT

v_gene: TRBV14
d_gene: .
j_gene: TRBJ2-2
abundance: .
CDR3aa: CASSQALSVGELFF
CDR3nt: TGTGCCAGCAGCCAAGCCCTGTCGGTCGGGGAGCTGTTTTTT

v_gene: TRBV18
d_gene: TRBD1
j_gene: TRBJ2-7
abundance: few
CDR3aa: CASSPRQGPYEQYF
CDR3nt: TGTGCCAGCTCACCACGACAGGGCCCCTACGAGCAGTACTTC

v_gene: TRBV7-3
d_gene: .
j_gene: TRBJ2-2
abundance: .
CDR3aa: CASSLTGDRELFF
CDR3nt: TGTGCCAGCAGCTTAACGGGGGACAGGGAGCTGTTTTTT

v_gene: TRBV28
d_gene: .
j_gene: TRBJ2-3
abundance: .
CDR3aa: CGWGADTQYF
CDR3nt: TGTGGATGGGGGGCAGATACGCAGTATTTT

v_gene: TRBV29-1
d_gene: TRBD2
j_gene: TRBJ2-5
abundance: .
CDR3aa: CSVGVGGGRETQYF
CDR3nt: TGCAGCGTTGGAGTGGGGGGAGGGAGGGAGACCCAGTACTTC

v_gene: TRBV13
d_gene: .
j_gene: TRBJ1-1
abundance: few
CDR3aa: CASSRLPGVTEAFF
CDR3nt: TGTGCCAGCAGCCGGCTCCCGGGTGTAACTGAAGCTTTCTTT

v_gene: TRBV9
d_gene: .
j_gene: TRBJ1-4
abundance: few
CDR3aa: CASSVAQTLGATNEKLFF
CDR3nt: TGTGCCAGCAGCGTAGCCCAAACTTTGGGAGCGACTAATGAAAAACTGTTTTTT

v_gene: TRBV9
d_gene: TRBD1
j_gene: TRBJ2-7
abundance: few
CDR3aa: CASSVGGTGNNEQYF
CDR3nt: TGTGCCAGCAGCGTAGGTGGGACAGGGAATAACGAGCAGTACTTC

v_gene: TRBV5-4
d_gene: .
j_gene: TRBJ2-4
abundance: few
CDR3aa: CASSLDGLAGNIQYF
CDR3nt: TGTGCCAGCAGCTTGGATGGGCTAGCAGGAAACATTCAGTACTTC

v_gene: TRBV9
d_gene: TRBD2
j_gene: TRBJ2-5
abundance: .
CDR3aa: CASSTGTSGGETQYF
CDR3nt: TGTGCCAGCAGCACCGGGACTAGCGGGGGGGAGACCCAGTACTTC

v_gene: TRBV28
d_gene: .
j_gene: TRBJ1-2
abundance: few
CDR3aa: CASSFPAGSKDYGYTF
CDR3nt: TGTGCCAGCAGTTTCCCGGCAGGTTCTAAGGACTATGGCTACACCTTC

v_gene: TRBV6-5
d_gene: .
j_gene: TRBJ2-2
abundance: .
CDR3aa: CASSFTGPDTGELFF
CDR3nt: TGTGCCAGCAGTTTCACAGGGCCGGACACCGGGGAGCTGTTTTTT

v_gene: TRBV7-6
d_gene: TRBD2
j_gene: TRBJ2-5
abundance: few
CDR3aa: CASRLRSGGKETQYF
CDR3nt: TGTGCCAGCAGATTACGAAGCGGGGGCAAAGAGACCCAGTACTTC

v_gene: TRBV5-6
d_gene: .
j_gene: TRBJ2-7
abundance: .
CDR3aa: CASSWNSGTYEQYF
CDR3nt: TGTGCCAGCAGCTGGAACAGTGGTACCTACGAGCAGTACTTC

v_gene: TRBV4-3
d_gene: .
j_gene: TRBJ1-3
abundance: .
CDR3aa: CASSQEILNTIYF
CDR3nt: TGCGCCAGCAGCCAAGAAATCTTAAACACCATATATTTT